This TCR beta chain was identified in a study of T cell responses to AZD1222 COVID-19 vaccine (dated by TCRdb to the early 2020s). General notes on the study: AZD1222 recipients with second doses at about 4 weeks or about 12 weeks were pooled, because spike-specific TCR depth and breadth did not differ between schedules. TCR sequencing was performed for about 250 trial participants, of whom around 210 were given two doses of AZD1222 and about 25 were given two doses of MenACWY control vaccine. Trial participants were enrolled by age into 18-55, 56-69 and 70-plus year subgroups, with about 150, 28 and 57 TCR-sequenced participants respectively.

Beyond this particular receptor, the publication reports: Because no day 14 peak-response samples were available, repertoires were characterized only after the peak T cell response. After two AZD1222 doses, spike-specific TCR breadth and depth were significantly higher than at day 0 and than in MenACWY recipients. Reportedly, close to half of the unique spike-specific TCRs recognized epitopes lying outside the regions that are mutated in the B.1.351 and B.1.1.7 variants. Conclusions about previously exposed vaccinees are limited, since just five or six AZD1222 recipients were seropositive for SARS-CoV-2 at baseline. The 56-69-year group was small, and its depth increase did not reach significance, likely because of low power. Participants were mostly white British and included more females than males, and it was suggested by the authors that clonal diversity may have been underestimated. CD4 TCRs associated with the vaccine covered the entire spike protein, and the dominant responses were in regions 160-218 and 743-854.

The label giving this sample's time point can be read as: baseline before first vaccination. Vaccinee samples came from UK trials COV001 and COV002, including a single-blind randomized controlled phase 2/3 trial of AZD1222 (ChAdOx1 nCoV-19) in healthy adults. For TCRbeta chain sequencing, PBMC samples were collected from trial participants at day 0 and at day 28 after the second dose. About this clone: This clone's antigen is unknown. There are no base qualities to consult, and no much larger clone falls within one base.

The CDR3 regions of human TCRbeta chains were subjected to immunosequencing. Concerning the study's data processing: TCRs in the repertoires were matched against a reference library of SARS-CoV-2-specific TCRs that had been generated with the MIRA antigen-specificity platform. Breadth was defined as the fraction of unique TCRs that were SARS-CoV-2-associated. Depth was defined as the fraction of total T cells that were SARS-CoV-2-associated. Using the MIRA data, each spike-specific TCR was assigned both to the spike region to which the TCR was reactive and to a CD4 or CD8 class. Log10-transformed breadth and depth values were compared by one-way ANOVA with Sidak's multiple comparisons tests. TCRdb took this table from immuneACCESS and kept in-frame rearrangements with V and J called. Such tables lack part of the clones; where checked against another copy, unresolved V genes explain under half of the gap, and the rest is unexplained. That table furnishes V, J and clone size, whereas the DNA furnished D and trimming. Present in this sample are 100,000 to 150,000 clones, less than 90% of which were seen just once. The ten largest clones represent 3.5% to 4.5% of the sample.

Relative to germline, V is missing 5 bases and J is missing 6 bases, with 3 bases of the junction outside any gene match. Based on the germline V gene (reference sequence), the CDR1 and CDR2 sequences are LNHDA and SQIVND. The CDR3, cysteine through phenylalanine, is 14 amino acids long. Only CDR3 DNA is held: 42 bases, read in frame from base 1. The sequences come from peripheral blood, collected on day 0 of AZD1222 vaccination. This receptor was taken from an adult in good health. This receptor chain uses TRBV19 and TRBJ1-6; 8 central bases correspond to TRBD1. The CDR3 reads as follows: CASSVDRVNSPLHF. The nucleotide sequence is TGTGCCAGTAGTGTGGACAGGGTTAATTCACCCCTCCACTTT.